These T cell receptor beta chains were read from a single sample in a study of CD8+ T cells in alopecia areata. Clones were sequenced by immunoSEQ multiplex PCR, and TCRdb holds only the in-frame ones, with some missing. The top ten clones hold 10% to 12% of a sample with fewer than 200,000 clones, about 72% of them seen once. The sequencing used CD8+ T cells sorted from blood, collected at week 0. The source of these receptors is a human donor with alopecia areata. Both conserved end residues are part of each CDR3. A D gene is named only where the DNA matches it firmly.

v_call	j_call	cdr3_length	d_call	cdr3_aa
TRBV19	TRBJ2-2	13	-	CASTHAGAGELFF
TRBV7-9	TRBJ2-2	15	TRBD1	CASSSGTGSAGELFF
TRBV15	TRBJ1-1	13	-	CATSGGQGPEAFF
TRBV4-1	TRBJ1-1	17	TRBD1	CASSQGRTGERNTEAFF
TRBV5-1	TRBJ2-7	16	TRBD1	CASSPYPRDRAHEQYF
TRBV29-1	TRBJ1-2	13	-	CSVVDRSSGGYTF
TRBV9	TRBJ1-6	16	-	CASSVATDSYNSPLHF
TRBV2	TRBJ2-6	17	-	CARTPTGRYTGANVLTF
TRBV29-1	TRBJ2-1	17	-	CSVDSGHMGSGSNEQFF
TRBV4-1	TRBJ1-3	15	-	CASSPEPRAGNTIYF
TRBV7-6	TRBJ2-1	16	-	CASSSLHRTNYNEQFF
TRBV16	TRBJ1-5	16	-	CASSQLLSPSNQPQHF
TRBV5-4	TRBJ1-1	14	-	CASSRGRRKNEAFF
TRBV9	TRBJ2-5	16	TRBD2	CASSVAGLAGKETQYF
TRBV5-6	TRBJ2-7	15	-	CASSWAGTGHYEQYF
TRBV30	TRBJ1-2	12	-	CAWSAANYGYTF
TRBV4-1	TRBJ1-2	14	-	CASSQGRSSYGYTF
TRBV4-2	TRBJ2-3	13	-	CASSQGSEDTQYF
TRBV2	TRBJ1-2	12	-	CASRGQIYGYTF
TRBV7-9	TRBJ1-1	12	-	CASSPGAGEAFF
TRBV6-1	TRBJ1-5	13	-	CASSDPGHQPQHF
TRBV7-9	TRBJ1-1	13	-	CASSLARRTEAFF
TRBV27	TRBJ2-3	13	-	CASQTGITDTQYF
TRBV9	TRBJ2-6	15	-	CASSVSGSGANVLTF
TRBV20-1	TRBJ1-1	10	-	CSAGGLGEGF
TRBV9	TRBJ1-5	15	-	CASSVGPGGNQPQHF
TRBV7-2	TRBJ1-5	15	TRBD1	CASSRTGGSNQPQHF